This T cell receptor (beta chain) is from a study of cytomegalovirus exposure and HLA in healthy donors. Study conclusions and caveats: Later on, an analysis tied approximately 17,000 TCR beta sequences to HLA alleles at 0.05 false discovery rate. A later look showed TCR association rates differing by HLA locus, highest for DRB1 and lowest for HLA-C.

CDR1 MNHEY and CDR2 SVGAGI come from the germline V gene. CDR3 length equals 15 residues. V lost 0 bases and J 6 bases, leaving 15 bases between the germline ends. The PCR had 60 Vbeta and 13 Jbeta primers. TCRdb's table, derived via immunoSEQ multiplex PCR, lists solely in-frame clones and lacks some. The repertoire holds around 130,000 clones, with over 65% as singletons. Concerning this clone itself: Its antigen is as yet unknown.

Donors sampled were nominally healthy, though unrecorded immune exposures were likely. V gene TRBV6-5 combines with J gene TRBJ2-7; possible D gene TRBD1, 5 bases. Sequencing input: PBMCs. This clonotype was sampled from a man aged 50-60 years in good health and CMV-seronegative. CDR3 bases: TGTGCCAGCAGTTACTCGGGGCAGTTCGTTCTCGAGCAGTACTTC. This gives the protein CASSYSGQFVLEQYF.